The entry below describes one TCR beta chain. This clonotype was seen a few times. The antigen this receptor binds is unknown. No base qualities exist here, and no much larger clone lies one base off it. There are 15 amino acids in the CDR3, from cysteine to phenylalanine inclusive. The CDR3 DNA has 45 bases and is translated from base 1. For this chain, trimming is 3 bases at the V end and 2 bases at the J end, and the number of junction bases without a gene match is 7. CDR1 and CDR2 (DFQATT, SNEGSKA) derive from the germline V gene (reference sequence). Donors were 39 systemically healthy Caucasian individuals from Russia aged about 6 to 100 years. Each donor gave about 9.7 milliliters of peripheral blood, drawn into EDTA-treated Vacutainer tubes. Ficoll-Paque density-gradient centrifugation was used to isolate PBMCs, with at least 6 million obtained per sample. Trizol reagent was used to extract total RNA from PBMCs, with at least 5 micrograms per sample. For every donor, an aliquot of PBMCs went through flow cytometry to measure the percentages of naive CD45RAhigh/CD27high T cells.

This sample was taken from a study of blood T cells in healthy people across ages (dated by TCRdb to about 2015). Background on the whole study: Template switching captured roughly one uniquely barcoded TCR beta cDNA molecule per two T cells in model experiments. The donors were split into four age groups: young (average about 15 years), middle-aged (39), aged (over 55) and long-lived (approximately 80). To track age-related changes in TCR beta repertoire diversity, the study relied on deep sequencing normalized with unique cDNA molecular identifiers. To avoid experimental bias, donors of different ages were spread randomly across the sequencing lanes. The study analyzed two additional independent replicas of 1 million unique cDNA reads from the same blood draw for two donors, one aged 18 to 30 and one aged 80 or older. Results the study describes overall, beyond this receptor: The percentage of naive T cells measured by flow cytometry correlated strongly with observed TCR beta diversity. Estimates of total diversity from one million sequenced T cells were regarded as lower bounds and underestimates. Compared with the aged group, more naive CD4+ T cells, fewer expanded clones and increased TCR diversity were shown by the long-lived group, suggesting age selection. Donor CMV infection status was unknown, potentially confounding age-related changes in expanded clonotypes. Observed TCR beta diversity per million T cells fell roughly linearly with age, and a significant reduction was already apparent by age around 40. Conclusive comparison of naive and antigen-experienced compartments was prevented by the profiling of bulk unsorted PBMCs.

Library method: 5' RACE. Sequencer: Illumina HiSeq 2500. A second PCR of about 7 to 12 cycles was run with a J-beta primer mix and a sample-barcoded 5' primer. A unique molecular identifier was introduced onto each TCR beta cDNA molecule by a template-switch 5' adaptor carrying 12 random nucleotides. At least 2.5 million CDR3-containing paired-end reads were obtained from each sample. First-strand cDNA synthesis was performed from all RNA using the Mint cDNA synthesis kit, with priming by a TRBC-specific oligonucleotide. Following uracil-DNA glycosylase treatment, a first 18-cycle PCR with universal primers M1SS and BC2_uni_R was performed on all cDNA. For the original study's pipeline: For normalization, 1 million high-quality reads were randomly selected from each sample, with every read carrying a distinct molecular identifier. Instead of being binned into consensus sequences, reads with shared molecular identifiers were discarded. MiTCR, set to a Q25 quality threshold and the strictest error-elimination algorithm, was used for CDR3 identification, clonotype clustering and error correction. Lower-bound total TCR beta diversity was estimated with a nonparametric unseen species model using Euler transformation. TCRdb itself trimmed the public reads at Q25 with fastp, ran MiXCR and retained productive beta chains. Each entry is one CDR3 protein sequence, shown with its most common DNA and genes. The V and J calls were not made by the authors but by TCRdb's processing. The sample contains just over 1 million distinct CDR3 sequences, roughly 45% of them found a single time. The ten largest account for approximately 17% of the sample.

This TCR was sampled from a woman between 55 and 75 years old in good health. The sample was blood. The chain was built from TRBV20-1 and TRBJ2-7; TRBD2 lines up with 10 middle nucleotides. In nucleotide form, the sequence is TGCAGTGCTAGGGGACTAGCGCGGAAAACCTACGAGCAGTACTTC. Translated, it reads CSARGLARKTYEQYF.